The 21 T cell receptor beta chains reported below all come from one sample, sequenced in a study of blood T cell repertoires in COVID-19 (dated by TCRdb to about 2020). Libraries were built with the immunoSEQ multiplex PCR assay. TCRdb limited this immuneACCESS table to in-frame rearrangements with V and J called. A share of clones is missing; checked studies link under half to unresolved V genes, and the rest is unexplained. For this sample there are some 150,000 clones; 91% appear just once. The top ten hold 0.5% to 0.55% of the sample. Sequencing was performed on peripheral blood. Source of these receptors: a man aged 50-60 years with acute or convalescent COVID-19.

The CDR3 DNA is TGTGCCAGCAGCTCAAAGACTAGCGGGAGAGCCAACCTTTGGAATGAGCAGTTCTTC. This encodes CASSSKTSGRANLWNEQFF. The V gene is TRBV5-6, the J gene TRBJ2-1; TRBD2 matches 12 bases. Losses at the gene ends were 3 bases for V and 7 bases for J; bases not matched to a gene: 17. Germline V gives CDR1 SGHDT, CDR2 YYEEEE. This CDR3 comprises 19 residues.

J is TRBJ2-1 and V is TRBV7-3, with TRBD2 matching 12 bases. Unmatched junction bases numbered 6, after V lost 5 bases and J lost 7 bases. The germline gives CDR1 SGHTA, CDR2 FQGTGA. This CDR3 contains 15 residues. This CDR3 is CASSALAGGQNEQFF. The CDR3 nucleotides are TGTGCCAGCAGCGCCCTAGCGGGGGGGCAGAATGAGCAGTTCTTC.

The chain has TRBV3-1 (or the pseudogene TRBV3-2) and TRBJ2-7; 7 nucleotides agree with TRBD1. Germline V lookup: CDR1 LGHDT, CDR2 YNNKEL (reference sequence). Trimming took 1 base from V and 3 from J; bases not matched to a gene: 9. The CDR3 is 16 amino acids. The CDR3 bases are TGTGCCAGCAGCCAAGGTTTCGGGACAGAGTTCTACGAGCAGTACTTC. Amino acid sequence: CASSQGFGTEFYEQYF.

The genes are TRBV4-3 and TRBJ1-4; D may be TRBD1 (6 bases). The V end lost 4 bases, the J end lost 8 bases, and 17 bases lay between the germline ends. The germline gives CDR1 LGHNA, CDR2 YSLEER. The CDR3 runs 15 residues. CDR3 residues: CASSPYGQNTEKLFF. The CDR3 region has the DNA TGCGCCAGCAGCCCATACGGACAGAACACCGAAAAACTGTTTTTT.

J is TRBJ1-1 and V is TRBV10-3; D call uncertain. Germline values: CDR1 ENHRY, CDR2 SYGVKD. This CDR3 region has 14 residues. The ends were cut back, 2 bases at V and 1 base at J, with 8 bases in the middle. CDR3 coding DNA: TGTGCCATCAGTGAGGGGCAGAAGAACACTGAAGCTTTCTTT. Its translation: CAISEGQKNTEAFF.

This clone was observed a handful of times. The J gene is TRBJ2-1, the V gene TRBV4-2; 14 bases are a match to TRBD2. Trimming at V came to 5 bases and at J to 5 bases, leaving 5 bases not matched to a gene. The CDR3 length is 16 residues. In germline, CDR1 is LGHNA, CDR2 YNFKEQ. The CDR3 DNA reads TGTGCCAGCAGCGTAAGACTAGCGGGGGGGCACAATGAGCAGTTCTTC. Amino acid sequence: CASSVRLAGGHNEQFF.

This chain uses TRBV2 with TRBJ2-7; D is ambiguous. Germline V gene data show CDR1 as SNHLY and CDR2 as FYNNEI. V lost 4 bases and J 2 bases, leaving 12 bases between the germline ends. This CDR3 is 14 amino acids long. In nucleotides, the CDR3 is TGTGCCAGCAGTGGTCAAGCATCCACCTACGAGCAGTACTTC. The encoded protein is CASSGQASTYEQYF.

The chain is built from TRBV14 and TRBJ1-1; the D gene is possibly TRBD1 (6 bases). CDR1 is SGHDN and CDR2 is FVKESK in the germline V gene. The CDR3 covers 13 residues. V was trimmed by 6 bases and J by 3 bases, leaving 11 bases between them. CDR3 region: CASRTQGHTEAFF. CDR3 DNA sequence: TGTGCCAGCAGAACACAGGGTCACACTGAAGCTTTCTTT.

V is TRBV28 and J is TRBJ2-7; 7 nucleotides agree with TRBD2. With 6 bases clipped from V and 2 bases from J, the junction kept 10 bases outside the gene matches. Germline CDR1 is MDHEN and CDR2 is SYDVKM. This CDR3 contains 15 residues. The CDR3 spells CASRTLLALAYEQYF. In DNA form, the CDR3 reads TGTGCCAGCAGAACCTTACTAGCGCTAGCCTACGAGCAGTACTTC.

This sequence joins TRBV4-2 and TRBJ1-3, with a weak D call TRBD1 (5 bases). With 2 bases removed from V and 0 bases from J, the gap between germline ends came to 14 bases. CDR3 length equals 17 residues. From germline, CDR1 is LGHNA and CDR2 YNFKEQ. The CDR3 region is CASSQHVGRDSGNTIYF. CDR3 nucleotide sequence: TGTGCCAGCAGCCAACACGTAGGCAGGGACTCTGGAAACACCATATATTTT.

J is TRBJ1-1 and V is TRBV6-5; D gene uncertain. Trimming shortened V by 5 bases and J by 1 base, and 8 bases separated the two germline ends. This CDR3 spans 13 amino acids. Germline V lookup: CDR1 MNHEY, CDR2 SVGAGI. CDR3 DNA: TGTGCCAGCAGTCCCCCACAGAACACTGAAGCTTTCTTT. Translating it yields CASSPPQNTEAFF.

The chain couples TRBV23-1 to TRBJ2-7, with 9 bases fitting TRBD1. TRBV23-1 is reported as an ORF; its role is uncertain. The CDR3 has 15 residues. The V and J ends lost 2 bases and 1 base, in that order; junction bases with no gene match: 3. In nucleotides, the CDR3 is TGCGCCAGCAGTCAAGGACAGGGGACGTCCTACGAGCAGTACGTC. It encodes CASSQGQGTSYEQYV.

In its sample, this clone was seen once. One end of the junction does not line up with germline, which may come from a read error. The rearrangement links TRBV11-2 to TRBJ2-3, with D unclear. The CDR3 length is 13 residues. The germline gives CDR1 SGHAT, CDR2 FQNNGV. In DNA form, the CDR3 reads TGTGCCAGCAGCGCAAACAGCAGAGATACGCAGTATTTT. It encodes CASSANSRDTQYF.

The V and J genes are TRBV7-2 and TRBJ1-3; maybe TRBD1 (6 bases). Germline CDR1 is SGHTA and CDR2 is FQGNSA. The CDR3 contains 14 residues. V dropped 3 bases and J dropped 5 bases, with 11 bases sitting between them. DNA for the CDR3: TGTGCCAGCAGCTTTGGGGGCGACAGAAACACCATATATTTT. This codes for CASSFGGDRNTIYF.

V is TRBV7-2 and J is TRBJ2-2; D gene ambiguous. V shed 1 base and J shed 0 bases, with 6 bases lying between them. Germline loops: CDR1 SGHTA, CDR2 FQGNSA. CDR3 length: 15 amino acids. CDR3 nucleotides: TGTGCCAGCAGCTTAGTAGTTCCGAACACCGGGGAGCTGTTTTTT. Amino acid sequence: CASSLVVPNTGELFF. The full variable domain, with the rest looked up from reference TRBV7-2 and TRBJ2-2, is GAGVSQSPSNKVTEKGKDVELRCDPISGHTALYWYRQSLGQGLEFLIYFQGNSAPDKSGLPSDRFSAERTGGSVSTLTIQRTQQEDSAVYLCASSLVVPNTGELFFGEGSRLTVL.

The CDR3 sequence: CASQDRHNTGELFF. The DNA of the CDR3 is TGTGCCAGCCAGGACAGGCATAACACCGGGGAGCTGTTTTTT. The chain is built from TRBV25-1 and TRBJ2-2; the match to TRBD1 covers 7 bases. Germline-derived CDR1 and CDR2 are MGHDK and SYGVNS. The CDR3 loop spans 14 amino acids. The J segment lost 2 bases and the V segment lost 8 bases, leaving 5 bases of the junction unmatched.

J is TRBJ1-1 and V is TRBV4-3, with 7 positions matching TRBD1. Germline CDR1 reads LGHNA; CDR2 reads YSLEER. Losses at the gene ends were 4 bases for V and 7 bases for J; bases not matched to a gene: 6. The CDR3 length is 13 residues. The CDR3 nucleotides read TGCGCCAGCAGCCGGATCAGGGGGATTGAAGCTTTCTTT. It encodes CASSRIRGIEAFF.

The chain has TRBV7-9 and TRBJ1-5; maybe TRBD1 (6 bases). Trimming removed 4 bases at V and 6 bases at J, with 16 bases between. The CDR3 length is 15 residues. The V gene's germline CDR1 is SEHNR and CDR2 FQNEAQ (reference sequence). The CDR3 DNA reads as TGTGCCAGCAGCTCGCACGGGGGGCCGGTTCAGCCCCAGCATTTT. It yields the protein CASSSHGGPVQPQHF.

The chain recombines TRBV27 with TRBJ2-3, with D unclear. This CDR3 comprises 13 residues. Per the germline V gene, CDR1 is MNHEY and CDR2 is SMNVEV (reference sequence). Trimming pared 5 bases from V and 1 base from J, leaving 7 bases between. Written as DNA, the CDR3 is TGTGCCAGCAGTCCGAGCCGCACAGATACGCAGTATTTT. Translating gives CASSPSRTDTQYF.

This clone was seen more than once but under ten times. V gene TRBV28 combines with J gene TRBJ1-1, with D tentatively TRBD1 (5 bases). The CDR3 totals 12 residues. Germline V gives CDR1 MDHEN, CDR2 SYDVKM. V lost 5 bases to trimming and J lost 7 bases, with 11 bases between them. This CDR3 is CASSPGGIEAFF. CDR3 DNA: TGTGCCAGCAGTCCGGGGGGGATTGAAGCTTTCTTT.

V usage is TRBV10-2 and J usage is TRBJ1-2, with 9 bases identical to TRBD1. The CDR3 extends over 14 amino acids. The V and J ends lost 4 bases and 9 bases, in that order; junction bases with no gene match: 9. The germline V gene encodes CDR1 WSHSY and CDR2 SAAADI. The chain's CDR3 is CASSGPGTGTSYTF. Written as DNA, the CDR3 is TGCGCCAGCAGTGGGCCGGGGACAGGGACCAGCTACACCTTC.